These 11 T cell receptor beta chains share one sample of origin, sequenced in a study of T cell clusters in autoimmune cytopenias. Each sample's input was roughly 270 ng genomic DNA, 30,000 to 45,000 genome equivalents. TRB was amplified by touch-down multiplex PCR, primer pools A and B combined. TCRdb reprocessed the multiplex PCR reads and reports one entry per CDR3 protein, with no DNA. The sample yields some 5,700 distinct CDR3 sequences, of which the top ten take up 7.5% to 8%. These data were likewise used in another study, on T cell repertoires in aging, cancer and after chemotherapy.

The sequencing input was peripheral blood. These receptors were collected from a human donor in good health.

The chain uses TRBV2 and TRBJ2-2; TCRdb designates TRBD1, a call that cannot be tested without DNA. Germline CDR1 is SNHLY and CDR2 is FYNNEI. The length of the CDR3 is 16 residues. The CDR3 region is CASSANRLSNTGELFF.

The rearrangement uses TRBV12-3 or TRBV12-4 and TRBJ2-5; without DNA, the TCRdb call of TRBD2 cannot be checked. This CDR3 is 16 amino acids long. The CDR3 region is CASSPGGLAGRETQYF.

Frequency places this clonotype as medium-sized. CDR3 sequence reads: CASSSMTSGVTDTQYF. The J gene is TRBJ2-3, the V gene TRBV5-4; TCRdb picks TRBD2, but there is no DNA to check that call. The CDR3 contains 16 residues. CDR1 and CDR2 from the germline V gene are SGHNT and YYREEE (reference sequence).

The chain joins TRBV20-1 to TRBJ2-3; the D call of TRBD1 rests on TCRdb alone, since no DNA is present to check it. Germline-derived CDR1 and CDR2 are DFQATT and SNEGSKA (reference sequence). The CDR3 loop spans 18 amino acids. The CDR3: CSARVPEFGPTQGDTQYF.

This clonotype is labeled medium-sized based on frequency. This CDR3 is CSVEGHPAVNEQFF. The chain carries TRBV29-1 and TRBJ2-1; TCRdb's D call of TRBD1 is untestable without DNA. Per germline, CDR1 SQVTM and CDR2 ANQGSEA. The CDR3 extends over 14 amino acids.

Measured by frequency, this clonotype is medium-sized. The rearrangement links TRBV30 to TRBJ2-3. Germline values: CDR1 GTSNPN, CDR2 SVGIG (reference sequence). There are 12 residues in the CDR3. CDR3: CAWGTRSDTQYF.

The CDR3 loop reads CASSPGAHYEQYF. The chain links TRBV18 to TRBJ2-7; checking the TCRdb D call of TRBD2 is not possible without DNA. This CDR3 is 13 amino acids long. Germline CDR1 KGHSH, CDR2 LQKENI.

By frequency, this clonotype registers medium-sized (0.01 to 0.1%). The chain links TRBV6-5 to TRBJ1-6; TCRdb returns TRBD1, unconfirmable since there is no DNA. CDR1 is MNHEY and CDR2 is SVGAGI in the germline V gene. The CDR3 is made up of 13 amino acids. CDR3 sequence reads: CASSYGSREPLHF.

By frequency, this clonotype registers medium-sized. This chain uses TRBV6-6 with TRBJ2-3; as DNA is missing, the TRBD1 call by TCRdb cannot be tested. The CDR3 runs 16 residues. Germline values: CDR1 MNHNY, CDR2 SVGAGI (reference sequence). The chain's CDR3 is CASSSSLGGGTDTQYF.

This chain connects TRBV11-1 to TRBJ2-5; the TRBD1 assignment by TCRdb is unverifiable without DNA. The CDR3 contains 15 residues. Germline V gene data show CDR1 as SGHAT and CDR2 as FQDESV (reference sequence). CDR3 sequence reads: CASSFYGGRKETQYF. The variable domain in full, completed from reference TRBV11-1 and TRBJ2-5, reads EAEVAQSPRYKITEKSQAVAFWCDPISGHATLYWYRQILGQGPELLVQFQDESVVDDSQLPKDRFSAERLKGVDSTLKIQPAELGDSAMYLCASSFYGGRKETQYFGPGTRLLVL.

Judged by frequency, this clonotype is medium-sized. The CDR3 sequence: CASLKGQSSTDTQYF. V usage is TRBV27 and J usage is TRBJ2-3; the D call from TCRdb, TRBD1, cannot be confirmed without DNA. Per germline, CDR1 MNHEY and CDR2 SMNVEV (reference sequence). The CDR3 spans 15 residues.